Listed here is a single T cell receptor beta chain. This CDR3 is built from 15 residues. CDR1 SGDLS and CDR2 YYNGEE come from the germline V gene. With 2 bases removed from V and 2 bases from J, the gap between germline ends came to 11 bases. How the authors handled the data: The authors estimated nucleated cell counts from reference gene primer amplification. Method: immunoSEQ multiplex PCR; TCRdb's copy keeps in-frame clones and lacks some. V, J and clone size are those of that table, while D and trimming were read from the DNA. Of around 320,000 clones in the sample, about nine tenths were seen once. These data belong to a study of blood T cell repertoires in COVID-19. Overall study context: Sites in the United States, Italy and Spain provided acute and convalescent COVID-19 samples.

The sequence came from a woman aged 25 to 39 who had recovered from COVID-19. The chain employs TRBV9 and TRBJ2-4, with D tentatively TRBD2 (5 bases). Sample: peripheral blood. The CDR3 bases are TGTGCCAGCAGCGTCTCGGCGGACTCCAAAAACATTCAGTACTTC. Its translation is CASSVSADSKNIQYF.